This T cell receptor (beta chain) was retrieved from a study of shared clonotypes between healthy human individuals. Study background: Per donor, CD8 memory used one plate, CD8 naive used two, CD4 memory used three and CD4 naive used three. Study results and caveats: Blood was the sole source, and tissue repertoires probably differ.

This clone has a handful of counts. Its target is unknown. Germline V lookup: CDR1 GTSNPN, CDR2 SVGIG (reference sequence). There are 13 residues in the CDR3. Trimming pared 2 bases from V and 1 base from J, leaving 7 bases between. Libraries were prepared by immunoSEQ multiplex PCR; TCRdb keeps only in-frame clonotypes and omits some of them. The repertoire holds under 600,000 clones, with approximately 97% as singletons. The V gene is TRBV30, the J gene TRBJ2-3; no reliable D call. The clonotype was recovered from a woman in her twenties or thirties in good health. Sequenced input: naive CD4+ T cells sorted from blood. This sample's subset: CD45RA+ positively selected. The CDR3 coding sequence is TGTGCCTGGAGTCCCGGAGGCACAGATACGCAGTATTTT. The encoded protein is CAWSPGGTDTQYF.